Below are 14 T cell receptor beta chains sequenced from a single sample in a study of shared clonotypes between healthy human individuals. Method: immunoSEQ multiplex PCR; TCRdb's copy keeps in-frame clones and lacks some. The sample lists about 960,000 clones, around 80% occurring once. The sample taken for sequencing was memory CD4+ T cells sorted from blood. As to subset: CD45RA-negative fraction. These receptors were taken from a man younger than 35 in good health.

With regard to this clone: The identical CDR3 is also encoded by other nucleotide sequences in the sample. The V gene is TRBV27, the J gene TRBJ2-5; no firm D call. V gave up 5 bases and J gave up 4 bases, with 8 bases separating them. The CDR3 loop spans 12 amino acids. Germline CDR1 and CDR2: MNHEY and SMNVEV (reference sequence). The CDR3 region has the DNA TGTGCCAGCAGTAGTCCGGGAGAGACCCAGTACTTC. This sequence encodes CASSSPGETQYF.

This sequence joins TRBV6-1 and TRBJ2-3; 9 bases agree with TRBD2. Trimming took 2 bases from V and 7 from J; bases not matched to a gene: 16. In germline, CDR1 is MNHNS, CDR2 SASEGT. There are 18 residues in the CDR3. This CDR3 reads CASSETLGGSGGLNTQYF. CDR3 bases: TGTGCCAGCAGTGAAACCCTCGGAGGGAGCGGGGGGCTGAATACGCAGTATTTT.

This sequence joins TRBV6-1 and TRBJ2-5, with 9 nucleotides matching TRBD1. Trimming at V came to 9 bases and at J to 3 bases, leaving 5 bases not matched to a gene. The CDR3 runs 13 residues. In germline, CDR1 is MNHNS, CDR2 SASEGT. DNA of the CDR3: TGTGCCAGTATTACAGGGGGCAAAGAGACCCAGTACTTC. Translating it yields CASITGGKETQYF.

The count of this clone is one. This rearrangement joins TRBV5-4 to TRBJ2-3; 10 nucleotides match TRBD2. Germline CDR1 reads SGHNT; CDR2 reads YYREEE (reference sequence). V lost 4 bases and J lost 3; bases outside the gene matches: 17. The CDR3 totals 19 residues. The CDR3 region has the DNA TGTGCCAGCAGCACAACTCCAGCGGGGGGGCCGAGGTCGACAGATACGCAGTATTTT. Amino acid sequence: CASSTTPAGGPRSTDTQYF.

J is TRBJ1-1 and V is TRBV27; 9 nucleotides agree with TRBD1. The V gene's germline CDR1 is MNHEY and CDR2 SMNVEV (reference sequence). J gave up 4 bases and V 2 bases, and 8 bases lay outside the gene matches. The CDR3 consists of 16 residues. CDR3 in DNA: TGTGCCAGCAGTTTAAAGGGACAGGGTTATGTCACTGAAGCTTTCTTT. Amino acid sequence: CASSLKGQGYVTEAFF.

This clone appeared a few times. Other DNA sequences from this sample encode an identical CDR3 as well. The gene calls are TRBV18 and TRBJ1-4, with TRBD1 matching over 7 bases. J was trimmed by 3 bases and V by 1 base; bases with no gene match: 2. The germline CDR1 and CDR2 sequences are KGHSH and LQKENI. The CDR3 is 15 residues long. In nucleotides, the CDR3 is TGTGCCAGCTCACCACAGGGGGCAGCTAATGAAAAACTGTTTTTT. It is translated as CASSPQGAANEKLFF.

CDR3 in DNA: TGTGCCACCAGCAGGACTAGCGGGGGGCAAGAGACCCAGTACTTC. This sequence encodes CATSRTSGGQETQYF. V and J are TRBV15 and TRBJ2-5, with 13 bases identical to TRBD2. CDR3 length equals 15 residues. J was trimmed by 2 bases and V by 3 bases; bases with no gene match: 0. Per the germline V gene, CDR1 is LNHNV and CDR2 is YYDKDF (reference sequence). The variable domain in full, with the rest retrieved from reference TRBV15 and TRBJ2-5, is DAMVIQNPRYQVTQFGKPVTLSCSQTLNHNVMYWYQQKSSQAPKLLFHYYDKDFNNEADTPDNFQSRRPNTSFCFLDIRSPGLGDTAMYLCATSRTSGGQETQYFGPGTRLLVL.

The chain is built from TRBV6-5 and TRBJ2-7, with TRBD2 identical over 7 bases. V shed 5 bases, J shed 6 bases, and the junction held 7 bases outside the gene matches. This CDR3 has 13 residues. Germline assignment: CDR1 MNHEY and CDR2 SVGAGI. In nucleotides, the CDR3 is TGTGCCAGCAGTGTCCGGGGCGGGAGCGAGCAGTACTTC. This translates into CASSVRGGSEQYF.

V gene TRBV6-6 combines with J gene TRBJ2-3; the D gene is possibly TRBD1 (5 bases). This CDR3 contains 16 residues. Germline-derived CDR1 and CDR2 are MNHNY and SVGAGI (reference sequence). The ends were cut back, 0 bases at V and 4 bases at J, with 14 bases in the middle. CDR3: CASSYSSASRADTQYF. CDR3 DNA sequence: TGTGCCAGCAGTTACTCGTCAGCGTCCAGGGCAGATACGCAGTATTTT.

This clone was seen at least ten times. This chain connects TRBV5-1 to TRBJ2-2; TRBD2 agrees at 8 bases. Unmatched junction bases numbered 14, after V lost 7 bases and J lost 6 bases. There are 16 residues in the CDR3. CDR1 and CDR2 (germline): SGHRS, YFSETQ. The CDR3 coding sequence is TGCGCCAGCGAGGGCGGTAGCGGGATTACGTCCGGGGAGCTGTTTTTT. Its protein is CASEGGSGITSGELFF.

With regard to this clone: Additional DNA sequences in this sample encode the identical CDR3. The chain recombines TRBV19 with TRBJ1-1; no clear D gene. The germline V and J ends were trimmed by 5 bases and 1 base, with 8 bases remaining between them. Germline V gene lookup returns CDR1 LNHDA and CDR2 SQIVND (reference sequence). This CDR3 comprises 13 residues. The CDR3 sequence: CASSLQENTEAFF. CDR3 in DNA: TGTGCCAGTAGTCTCCAGGAGAACACTGAAGCTTTCTTT.

This rearrangement joins TRBV25-1 to TRBJ1-2, with a weak D call TRBD1 (6 bases). Trimming left V 5 bases short and J 3 bases short, with 13 bases between. CDR1 is MGHDK and CDR2 is SYGVNS in the germline V gene. There are 14 residues in the CDR3. CDR3 loop: CASSRGGFDYGYTF. CDR3 sequence (DNA): TGTGCCAGCAGTCGAGGGGGGTTTGACTATGGCTACACCTTC.

The V and J genes are TRBV10-3 and TRBJ2-2; D is uncertain. The V gene lost 0 bases and the J gene lost 7 bases, with 9 bases spanning the gap. Germline CDR1 is ENHRY and CDR2 is SYGVKD. The CDR3 contains 14 residues. The CDR3 coding sequence is TGTGCCATCAGTGAGTCTAGCCAGATCGGGGAGCTGTTTTTT. Its translation is CAISESSQIGELFF.

The chain employs TRBV4-1 and TRBJ1-2; tentatively, D is TRBD1 (6 bases). Germline loops: CDR1 MGHRA, CDR2 YSYEKL. V was cut by 5 bases and J by 6 bases, with 22 bases left in between. This CDR3 spans 16 amino acids. CDR3 residues: CASSAGGAQIYDGYTF. The CDR3 bases are TGCGCCAGCAGCGCCGGGGGGGCCCAAATCTATGATGGCTACACCTTC.